A single sample gave rise to the 15 T cell receptor beta chains below, sequenced in a study of blood T cell repertoires in COVID-19. Sequencing was performed with immunoSEQ multiplex PCR; in TCRdb, only in-frame clones are kept and a portion is missing. The sample shows approximately 150,000 clones, around three quarters of them seen only once. Sequences were obtained from peripheral blood. The receptors were sampled from a man aged 50-59 years with acute or convalescent COVID-19.

The rearrangement uses TRBV20-1 and TRBJ1-5; no clear D. CDR3 size: 14 residues. Trimming cost V 3 bases and J 1 base, with 10 bases left between them. Per the germline V gene, CDR1 is DFQATT and CDR2 is SNEGSKA (reference sequence). CDR3 residues: CSASPAVSNQPQHF. The CDR3 DNA sequence: TGCAGTGCTAGTCCGGCGGTAAGCAATCAGCCCCAGCATTTT.

The chain is built from TRBV7-8 and TRBJ2-7; 10 bases map to TRBD1. The V segment lost 5 bases and the J segment 13 bases; nucleotides outside the gene matches: 5. Germline assignment: CDR1 SGHVS and CDR2 FQNEAQ. There are 11 residues in the CDR3. The CDR3: CASSPGQGHYV. The CDR3 DNA is TGTGCCAGCAGCCCGGGACAGGGGCATTACGTC.

The V call is TRBV12-3 or TRBV12-4, the J call TRBJ1-5, with unresolved D. The CDR3 runs 12 residues. Between the trimmed V and J ends, which lost 1 base and 9 bases, there was a span of 7 bases. The CDR3 here is CASSLVSGPQHF. The CDR3 DNA is TGTGCCAGCAGTTTAGTCTCAGGGCCCCAGCATTTT.

The V call is TRBV11-2, the J call TRBJ1-3; D gene uncertain. V shed 2 bases and J shed 0 bases, with 8 bases lying between them. There are 15 residues in the CDR3. Germline CDR1 reads SGHAT; CDR2 reads FQNNGV. CDR3 DNA sequence: TGTGCCAGCAGCTTACAACAGTACTCTGGAAACACCATATATTTT. Amino acids: CASSLQQYSGNTIYF.

The rearrangement joins TRBV5-4 to TRBJ1-4; 7 bases map to TRBD1. The CDR3 is made up of 15 amino acids. Germline V gene data show CDR1 as SGHNT and CDR2 as YYREEE (reference sequence). With 4 bases clipped from V and 7 bases from J, the junction kept 10 bases outside the gene matches. CDR3 amino acids: CASSATGTAGEKLFF. The DNA of the CDR3 is TGTGCCAGCAGCGCAACCGGGACAGCGGGTGAAAAACTGTTTTTT.

V and J are TRBV29-1 and TRBJ2-2; perhaps TRBD2 as D (7 bases). There are 15 residues in the CDR3. V was clipped by 5 bases and J by 3 bases, with 16 bases between them. Germline V gene data show CDR1 as SQVTM and CDR2 as ANQGSEA. The CDR3 sequence is CSVRVGGLDTGELFF. As DNA, the CDR3 is TGCAGCGTTCGAGTGGGGGGGCTTGACACCGGGGAGCTGTTTTTT.

This clone was detected a few times. The genes are TRBV27 and TRBJ2-3, with 8 bases fitting TRBD2. Germline V gene sequence: CDR1 MNHEY, CDR2 SMNVEV (reference sequence). The length of the CDR3 is 14 residues. After removal of 5 bases from V and 2 bases from J, the junction contained 3 bases not matched to a gene. In nucleotides, the CDR3 is TGTGCCAGCAGTACGACTAGCGCCACAGATACGCAGTATTTT. Its protein product is CASSTTSATDTQYF.

The chain has TRBV4-2 and TRBJ1-2, with no clear D. Deletions cut 1 base from V and 3 bases from J, with 18 bases between. Per the germline V gene, CDR1 is LGHNA and CDR2 is YNFKEQ. The CDR3 is 17 amino acids. The CDR3 region is CASSQASFGGSDYGYTF. Written as DNA, the CDR3 is TGTGCCAGCAGCCAAGCCTCATTCGGAGGGAGCGACTATGGCTACACCTTC.

This sequence joins TRBV28 and TRBJ1-1, with D possibly being TRBD1 (5 bases). The CDR3 length is 16 residues. Germline loops: CDR1 MDHEN, CDR2 SYDVKM. The V end lost 5 bases, the J end lost 4 bases, and 20 bases lay between the germline ends. In DNA form, the CDR3 reads TGTGCCAGCAGTCCAAAAACGGGGAGGGGTAGCACTGAAGCTTTCTTT. Translated, it gives CASSPKTGRGSTEAFF.

J is TRBJ2-7 and V is TRBV20-1; D remains ambiguous. Trimming removed 0 bases at V and 3 bases at J, with 3 bases between. Germline CDR1 DFQATT, CDR2 SNEGSKA (reference sequence). The CDR3 runs 11 residues. In DNA form, the CDR3 reads TGCAGTGCTAGAGACGGCTACGAGCAGTACGTC. Residues: CSARDGYEQYV.

This clone is a singleton in its sample. This sequence joins TRBV11-2 and TRBJ2-7, with 7 bases matching TRBD1. J gave up 2 bases and V 1 base, and 5 bases lay outside the gene matches. The CDR3 totals 15 residues. The germline CDR1 and CDR2 sequences are SGHAT and FQNNGV. CDR3 protein: CASSLAGTVTYEQYF. The CDR3 DNA is TGTGCCAGCAGCTTAGCCGGGACAGTCACCTACGAGCAGTACTTC.

The V call is TRBV5-1, the J call TRBJ1-2, with 8 bases aligning to TRBD1. The CDR3 has 15 amino acids. V lost 4 bases, J lost 7 bases, and 12 bases stayed unmatched. From germline, CDR1 is SGHRS and CDR2 YFSETQ. This chain's CDR3 is CASSPGQALGGGYTF. The CDR3, as DNA: TGCGCCAGCAGCCCGGGACAGGCCCTGGGGGGTGGCTACACCTTC.

CDR3 amino acids: CASSFYPETEAFF. Here the CDR3 DNA reads TGTGCCAGCAGCTTCTATCCGGAGACTGAAGCTTTCTTT. V gene TRBV5-5 combines with J gene TRBJ1-1; no reliable D call. V was cut by 2 bases and J by 5 bases, with 10 bases left in between. Germline-derived CDR1 and CDR2 are SGHKS and YYEKEE (reference sequence). There are 13 residues in the CDR3.

J is TRBJ2-2 and V is TRBV30; 7 bases align to TRBD1. This CDR3 is built from 14 residues. Germline V gene lookup returns CDR1 GTSNPN and CDR2 SVGIG (reference sequence). With 6 bases clipped from V and 3 bases from J, the junction kept 7 bases outside the gene matches. The CDR3 reads CACLPGQYTGELFF. CDR3 DNA sequence: TGTGCCTGCCTACCGGGACAGTACACCGGGGAGCTGTTTTTT.

J is TRBJ1-2 and V is TRBV7-2; D possibly corresponds to TRBD1 (5 bases). The CDR3 contains 11 residues. Germline V lookup: CDR1 SGHTA, CDR2 FQGNSA. Trimming removed 5 bases at V and 8 bases at J, with 9 bases between. The CDR3 loop reads CASSPWGGYTF. The CDR3 DNA follows: TGTGCCAGCAGCCCCTGGGGCGGCTACACCTTC.